This TCR beta chain was retrieved from a study of beta chain features in type 1 diabetes. General study findings and limits: Type 1 diabetes patients had TCRB CDR3s that were shorter (moderately but significantly so) in all four CD4+ subsets. It was among patients, rather than healthy donors, that naive, central memory and Treg TCRB repertoires appeared more similar.

The sequenced template was cDNA made from the entire isolated RNA. Only in-frame clones appear in the TCRdb table, and some are missing; sequencing was by immunoSEQ multiplex PCR. The profile shows about 170,000 clones, 6.5% to 9.5% of them singletons. The sample holds many counts of this clone. Its antigen is currently unknown. Sequences were obtained from central memory CD4+ T cells from blood. The clonotype originates from a woman between 40 and 55 years old with type 1 diabetes.

The CDR3 is CASSLLGAETQYF. The CDR3 nucleotides read TGTGCCAGCAGCTTACTTGGGGCCGAGACCCAGTACTTC. This chain joins TRBV7-3 and TRBJ2-5; tentative D call: TRBD1 (5 bases). V lost 2 bases and J lost 5, with 9 bases in between. In germline, CDR1 is SGHTA, CDR2 FQGTGA. The CDR3 is 13 amino acids. Filled out from reference TRBV7-3 and TRBJ2-5, the complete variable domain reads GAGVSQTPSNKVTEKGKYVELRCDPISGHTALYWYRQSLGQGPEFLIYFQGTGAADDSGLPNDRFFAVRPEGSVSTLKIQRTERGDSAVYLCASSLLGAETQYFGPGTRLLVL.